This TCR beta chain was identified during a study of CD8 T cells in ankylosing spondylitis. TCRdb used MiXCR to reprocess the 5' RACE reads, holding one entry per CDR3 protein. The sample shows approximately 240,000 distinct CDR3 sequences, more than 9% of them seen only once. This CDR3 comprises 15 residues. V lost 0 bases, J lost 1 base, and 9 bases lay in between. Germline CDR1 reads LGHNA; CDR2 reads YNFKEQ. This clonotype was counted many times. The sequenced material came from blood, either unsorted or a sorted T cell fraction (not recorded which). The clonotype was recovered from a male donor with ankylosing spondylitis or in good health (not recorded which). The rearrangement joins TRBV4-2 to TRBJ2-5; D unresolved. The CDR3 reads CASSQDRDGQETQYF. The CDR3 DNA reads TGTGCCAGCAGCCAAGATCGTGACGGCCAAGAGACCCAGTACTTC.